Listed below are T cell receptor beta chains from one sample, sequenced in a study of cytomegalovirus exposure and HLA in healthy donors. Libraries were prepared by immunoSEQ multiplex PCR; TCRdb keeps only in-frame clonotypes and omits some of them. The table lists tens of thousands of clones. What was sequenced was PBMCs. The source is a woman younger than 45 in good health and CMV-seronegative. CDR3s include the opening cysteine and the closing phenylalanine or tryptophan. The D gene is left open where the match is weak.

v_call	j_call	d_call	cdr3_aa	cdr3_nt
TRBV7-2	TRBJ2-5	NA	CASSLVRQETQYF	TGTGCCAGCAGCTTAGTGCGGCAAGAGACCCAGTACTTC
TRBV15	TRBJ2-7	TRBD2	CATSSPGAGGSYEQYF	TGTGCCACCAGCAGCCCGGGAGCGGGAGGTTCCTACGAGCAGTACTTC
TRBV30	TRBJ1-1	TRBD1	CAWRGQTMNTEDFF	TGTGCCTGGAGGGGACAGACGATGAACACTGAAGATTTCTTT
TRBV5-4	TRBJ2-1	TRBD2	CASSLSGTSYEQFF	TGTGCCAGCAGCTTATCCGGGACTAGCTATGAGCAGTTCTTC
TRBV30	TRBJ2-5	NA	CASTGHKETQYF	TGTGCCTCTACAGGGCACAAAGAGACCCAGTACTTC
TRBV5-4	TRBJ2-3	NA	CASGGVPSIPDTQYF	TGTGCCAGCGGAGGGGTCCCTAGTATCCCAGATACGCAGTATTTT
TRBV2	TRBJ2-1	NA	CASRRVVGNNEQFF	TGTGCCAGCAGGCGGGTTGTCGGTAACAATGAGCAGTTCTTC
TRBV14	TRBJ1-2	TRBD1	CASSQDSRQGRNGYTF	TGTGCCAGCAGCCAAGACTCAAGACAGGGGAGAAATGGCTACACCTTC
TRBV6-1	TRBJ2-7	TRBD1	CASRRTGERHEQYF	TGTGCCAGCAGGCGGACAGGGGAACGTCACGAGCAGTACTTC
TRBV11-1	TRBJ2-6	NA	CASSQTSRVRGANVLTF	TGTGCCAGCAGCCAGACGAGTCGGGTGCGTGGGGCCAACGTCCTGACTTTC
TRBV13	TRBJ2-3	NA	CASSSGGTDTQYF	TGTGCCAGCAGCTCGGGGGGCACAGATACGCAGTATTTT
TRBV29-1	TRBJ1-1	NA	CSVRWGGLNTEAFF	TGCAGCGTACGGTGGGGGGGTCTAAACACTGAAGCTTTCTTT
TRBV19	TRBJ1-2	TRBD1	CASTNRGRNYGYTF	TGTGCCAGTACCAACAGGGGCCGGAACTATGGCTACACCTTC
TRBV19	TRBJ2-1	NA	CAGQLRPTLDSYNEQFF	TGTGCCGGCCAACTTAGGCCAACCCTAGATTCCTACAATGAGCAGTTCTTC
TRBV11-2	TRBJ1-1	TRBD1	CASSLVPDRGNTEAFF	TGTGCCAGCAGCTTAGTCCCCGACAGGGGGAACACTGAAGCTTTCTTT
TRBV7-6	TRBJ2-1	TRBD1	CASSLGGRGQGNEQFF	TGTGCCAGCAGCTTAGGGGGCAGGGGGCAAGGAAATGAGCAGTTCTTC
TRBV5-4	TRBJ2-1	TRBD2	CASKVSGAGNNEQFF	TGTGCCAGCAAGGTCAGCGGGGCTGGCAACAATGAGCAGTTCTTC
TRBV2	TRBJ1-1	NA	CASSAPGNTEAFF	TGTGCCAGCAGTGCGCCAGGTAACACTGAAGCTTTCTTT
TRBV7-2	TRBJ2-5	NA	CASSLLKGRETQYF	TGTGCCAGCAGCTTATTGAAGGGGCGGGAGACCCAGTACTTC
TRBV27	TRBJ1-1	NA	CASSFRENTEAFF	TGTGCCAGCAGTTTCAGGGAGAACACTGAAGCTTTCTTT
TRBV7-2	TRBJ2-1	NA	CASSPPGRPKAEQFF	TGTGCCAGCAGCCCACCGGGGAGGCCGAAGGCTGAGCAGTTCTTC
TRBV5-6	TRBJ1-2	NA	CASSLGFRDYGYTF	TGTGCCAGCAGCTTGGGTTTCAGGGACTATGGCTACACCTTC
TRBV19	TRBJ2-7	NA	CASSIDRDYEQYF	TGTGCCAGTAGTATAGACAGGGACTACGAGCAGTACTTC
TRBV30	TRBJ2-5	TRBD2	CAFRMLLAGVGETQYF	TGTGCCTTCCGCATGCTACTAGCGGGGGTTGGAGAGACCCAGTACTTC
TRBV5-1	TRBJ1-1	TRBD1	CASSADRGLRSSTEAFF	TGCGCCAGCAGCGCGGACAGGGGGCTGAGATCGAGCACTGAAGCTTTCTTT
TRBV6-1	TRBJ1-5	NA	CASSELGPDHHQPQHF	TGTGCCAGCAGTGAACTGGGGCCTGACCATCATCAGCCCCAGCATTTT
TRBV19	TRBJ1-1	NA	CASSPHKTGPNTEAFF	TGTGCCAGTAGTCCCCACAAGACAGGTCCCAACACTGAAGCTTTCTTT
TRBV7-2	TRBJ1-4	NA	CASSLSPAMREKLFF	TGTGCCAGCAGCTTAAGTCCGGCGATGAGGGAAAAACTGTTTTTT